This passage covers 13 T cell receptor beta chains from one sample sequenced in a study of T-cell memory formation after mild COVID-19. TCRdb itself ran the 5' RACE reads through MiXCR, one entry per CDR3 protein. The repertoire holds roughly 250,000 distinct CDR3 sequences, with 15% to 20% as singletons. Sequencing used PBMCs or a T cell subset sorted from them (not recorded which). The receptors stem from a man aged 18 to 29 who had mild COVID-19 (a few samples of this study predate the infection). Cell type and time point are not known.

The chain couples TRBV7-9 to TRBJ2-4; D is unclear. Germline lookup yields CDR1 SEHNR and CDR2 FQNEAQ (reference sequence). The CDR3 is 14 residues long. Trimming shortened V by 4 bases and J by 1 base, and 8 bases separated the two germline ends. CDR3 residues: CASSSLMAKNIQYF. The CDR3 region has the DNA TGTGCCAGCAGCTCGCTCATGGCCAAAAACATTCAGTACTTC.

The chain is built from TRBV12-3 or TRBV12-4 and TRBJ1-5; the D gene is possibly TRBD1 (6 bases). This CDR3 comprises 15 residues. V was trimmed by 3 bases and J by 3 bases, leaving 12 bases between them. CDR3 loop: CASSFGQGNNQPQHF. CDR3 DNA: TGTGCCAGCAGTTTTGGGCAGGGGAACAATCAGCCCCAGCATTTT.

CDR3: CAWSVPGPIRSPLHF. The CDR3 DNA is TGTGCCTGGAGTGTACCAGGACCGATCCGGTCACCCCTCCACTTT. The chain joins TRBV30 to TRBJ1-6, with D unresolved. The germline gives CDR1 GTSNPN, CDR2 SVGIG (reference sequence). CDR3 length: 15 residues. Trimming took 0 bases from V and 10 from J, leaving 16 bases between them.

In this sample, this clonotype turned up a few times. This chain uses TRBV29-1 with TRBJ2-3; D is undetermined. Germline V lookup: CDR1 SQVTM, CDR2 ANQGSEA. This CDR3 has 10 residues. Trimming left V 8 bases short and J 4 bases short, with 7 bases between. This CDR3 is CSTRSDTQYF. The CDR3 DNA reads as TGCAGCACCAGGTCAGATACGCAGTATTTT.

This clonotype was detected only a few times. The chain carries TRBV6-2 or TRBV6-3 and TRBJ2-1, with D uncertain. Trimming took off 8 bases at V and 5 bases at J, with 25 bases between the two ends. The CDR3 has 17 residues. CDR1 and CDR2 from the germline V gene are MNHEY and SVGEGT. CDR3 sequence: CASFPTVDARYHNEQFF. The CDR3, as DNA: TGTGCCAGCTTTCCAACTGTCGACGCTCGGTATCACAATGAGCAGTTCTTC.

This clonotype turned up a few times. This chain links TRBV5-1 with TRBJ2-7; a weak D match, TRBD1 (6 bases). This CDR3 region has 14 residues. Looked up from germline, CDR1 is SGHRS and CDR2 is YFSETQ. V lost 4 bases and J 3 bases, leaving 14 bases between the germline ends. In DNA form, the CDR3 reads TGCGCCAGCAGCGTCGGACAGACCATCTACGAGCAGTACTTC. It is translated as CASSVGQTIYEQYF.

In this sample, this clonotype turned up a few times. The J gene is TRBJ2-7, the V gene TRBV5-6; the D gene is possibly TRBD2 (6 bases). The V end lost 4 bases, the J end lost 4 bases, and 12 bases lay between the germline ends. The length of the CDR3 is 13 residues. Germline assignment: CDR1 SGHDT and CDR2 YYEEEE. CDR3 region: CASSPLEGYEQYV. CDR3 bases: TGTGCCAGCAGCCCCCTGGAGGGGTACGAGCAGTACGTC.

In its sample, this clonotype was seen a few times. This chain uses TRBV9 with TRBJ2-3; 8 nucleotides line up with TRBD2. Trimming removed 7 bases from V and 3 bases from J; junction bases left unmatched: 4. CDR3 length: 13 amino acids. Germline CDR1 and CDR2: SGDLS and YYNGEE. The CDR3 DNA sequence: TGTGCCAGCGGCGGGACTAGTACAGATACGCAGTATTTT. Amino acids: CASGGTSTDTQYF.

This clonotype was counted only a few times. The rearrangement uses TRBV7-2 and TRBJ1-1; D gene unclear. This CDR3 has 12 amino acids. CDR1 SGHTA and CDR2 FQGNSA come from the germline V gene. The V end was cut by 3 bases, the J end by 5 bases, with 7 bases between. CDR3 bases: TGTGCCAGCAGCTTTATGAGGACTGAAGCTTTCTTT. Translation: CASSFMRTEAFF.

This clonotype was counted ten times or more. Here the CDR3 DNA reads TGTGCCAGCAGGTTAGCGGGCGCCACCTCCTACGAGCAGTACGTC. Translated, it gives CASRLAGATSYEQYV. The chain combines TRBV6-2 or TRBV6-3 with TRBJ2-7; 7 bases fit TRBD2. Germline CDR1 is MNHEY and CDR2 is SVGEGT. Germline trimming cut 6 bases from V and 0 bases from J; bases unmatched to any gene: 8. The CDR3 sequence is 15 residues long.

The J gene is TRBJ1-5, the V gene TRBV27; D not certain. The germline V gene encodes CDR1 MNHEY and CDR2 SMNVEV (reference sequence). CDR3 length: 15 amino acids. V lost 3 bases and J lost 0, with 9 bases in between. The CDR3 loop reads CASSFQAVSNQPQHF. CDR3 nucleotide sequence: TGTGCCAGCAGTTTTCAGGCTGTTAGCAATCAGCCCCAGCATTTT.

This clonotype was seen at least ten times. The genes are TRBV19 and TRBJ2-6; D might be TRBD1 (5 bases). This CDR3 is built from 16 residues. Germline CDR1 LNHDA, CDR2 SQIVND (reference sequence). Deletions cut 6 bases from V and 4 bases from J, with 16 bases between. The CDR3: CASSAQVLGGANVLTF. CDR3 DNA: TGTGCCAGTAGCGCACAGGTTCTGGGAGGGGCCAACGTCCTGACTTTC.

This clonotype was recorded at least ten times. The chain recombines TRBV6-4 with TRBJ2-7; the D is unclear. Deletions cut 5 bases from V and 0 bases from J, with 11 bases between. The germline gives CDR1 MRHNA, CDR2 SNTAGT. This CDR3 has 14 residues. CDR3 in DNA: TGTGCCAGCAGTCCAGCTCCCTTCTCCTACGAGCAGTACTTC. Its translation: CASSPAPFSYEQYF.